This T cell receptor beta chain was identified during a study of T cell responses to AZD1222 COVID-19 vaccine. As for this clone: What it recognizes is unknown.

Study results and limitations: The span of vaccine-associated CD4 TCRs extended across spike, with dominance at 160-218 and 743-854.

Profiling relied on immunoSEQ multiplex PCR, and the TCRdb table lists in-frame clones only, not all of them. The data contain about 100,000 clones, around 87% of them singletons. CDR1 ENHRY and CDR2 SYGVKD come from the germline V gene. V dropped 6 bases and J dropped 3 bases, with 5 bases sitting between them. This CDR3 contains 12 residues. The origin of this receptor is an adult in good health. The material sequenced was peripheral blood, taken on day 0 of MenACWY control vaccination. V gene TRBV10-3 combines with J gene TRBJ2-2; a weak D match, TRBD1 (5 bases). CDR3 sequence: CAIRTDTGELFF. CDR3 in DNA: TGTGCCATCAGGACAGACACCGGGGAGCTGTTTTTT.